The rows below give T cell receptor beta chains drawn from one sample of a study of shared clonotypes between healthy human individuals. Data came from immunoSEQ multiplex PCR; TCRdb stores just in-frame clones and leaves some out. The sample contains 550,000 to 800,000 clones, about 74% of which appear only once. The sample comprised memory CD4+ T cells sorted from blood. Receptors were obtained from a woman aged 25-40 years in good health. Each CDR3 is given with its conserved first and last residue. The order of the fields is clone size, D gene, V gene, J gene, CDR3 protein, CDR3 DNA. A D gene is named only where the DNA matches it firmly. Clone size is given for some rows only: seen once, a few or many times, or a class if the clone is expanded.

clone_size: once; d_call: NA; v_call: TRBV6-1; j_call: TRBJ1-1; cdr3_aa: CASTRTASTEAFF; cdr3_nt: TGTGCCAGCACCAGGACCGCCAGCACTGAAGCTTTCTTT
clone_size: NA; d_call: TRBD2; v_call: TRBV6-5; j_call: TRBJ2-4; cdr3_aa: CASSYSAAGNIQYF; cdr3_nt: TGTGCCAGCAGTTATTCAGCAGCGGGGAACATTCAGTACTTC
clone_size: many; d_call: NA; v_call: TRBV5-1; j_call: TRBJ2-2; cdr3_aa: CASSLETFGELFF; cdr3_nt: TGCGCCAGCAGCTTGGAGACTTTTGGGGAGCTGTTTTTT
clone_size: NA; d_call: NA; v_call: TRBV29-1; j_call: TRBJ1-2; cdr3_aa: CSVERSTDNYGYTF; cdr3_nt: TGCAGCGTTGAAAGGAGTACCGATAACTATGGCTACACCTTC
clone_size: many; d_call: NA; v_call: TRBV28; j_call: TRBJ1-5; cdr3_aa: CASSPTPGLSNQPQHF; cdr3_nt: TGTGCCAGCAGCCCCACCCCGGGGCTCTCCAATCAGCCCCAGCATTTT
clone_size: NA; d_call: NA; v_call: TRBV5-1; j_call: TRBJ1-1; cdr3_aa: CASSLGRSSGMEDTEAFF; cdr3_nt: TGCGCCAGCAGCTTGGGTCGGTCGTCAGGGATGGAGGACACTGAAGCTTTCTTT
clone_size: few; d_call: TRBD1; v_call: TRBV25-1; j_call: TRBJ2-5; cdr3_aa: CASSSTGQGETQYF; cdr3_nt: TGTGCCAGCAGCTCGACAGGGCAGGGAGAGACCCAGTACTTC
clone_size: NA; d_call: TRBD2; v_call: TRBV9; j_call: TRBJ2-3; cdr3_aa: CASSLLGASGSTDTQYF; cdr3_nt: TGTGCCAGCAGCCTTCTAGGGGCTAGCGGCTCCACAGATACGCAGTATTTT
clone_size: NA; d_call: NA; v_call: TRBV19; j_call: TRBJ1-1; cdr3_aa: CASSDPGRGTEAFF; cdr3_nt: TGTGCCAGTAGTGATCCGGGGAGGGGCACTGAAGCTTTCTTT
clone_size: NA; d_call: TRBD1; v_call: TRBV29-1; j_call: TRBJ2-7; cdr3_aa: CSVEQGDWSEQYF; cdr3_nt: TGCAGCGTTGAACAGGGGGATTGGAGCGAGCAGTACTTC
clone_size: NA; d_call: NA; v_call: TRBV25-1; j_call: TRBJ2-5; cdr3_aa: CASSPHTGIGETQYF; cdr3_nt: TGTGCCAGCAGTCCCCACACAGGGATCGGAGAGACCCAGTACTTC
clone_size: NA; d_call: NA; v_call: TRBV4-2; j_call: TRBJ1-1; cdr3_aa: CASSSSDNGRNTEAFF; cdr3_nt: TGTGCCAGCAGCTCTTCCGATAACGGCAGAAACACTGAAGCTTTCTTT
clone_size: NA; d_call: NA; v_call: TRBV5-1; j_call: TRBJ2-1; cdr3_aa: CASSLSVSSYNEQFF; cdr3_nt: TGCGCCAGCAGTCTTTCGGTAAGCTCCTACAATGAGCAGTTCTTC
clone_size: NA; d_call: TRBD2; v_call: TRBV5-1; j_call: TRBJ2-1; cdr3_aa: CASSLAGLAGFYNEQFF; cdr3_nt: TGCGCCAGCAGCTTGGCCGGGCTAGCGGGGTTCTACAATGAGCAGTTCTTC
clone_size: NA; d_call: NA; v_call: TRBV5-6; j_call: TRBJ2-5; cdr3_aa: CASSLGMGLQETQYF; cdr3_nt: TGTGCCAGCAGCTTGGGCATGGGGCTTCAGGAGACCCAGTACTTC
clone_size: once; d_call: NA; v_call: TRBV27; j_call: TRBJ2-3; cdr3_aa: CASSLDTGGPDTQYF; cdr3_nt: TGTGCCAGCAGCCTGGACACTGGAGGCCCAGATACGCAGTATTTT
clone_size: NA; d_call: NA; v_call: TRBV29-1; j_call: TRBJ1-1; cdr3_aa: CSVAVQRSVEAFF; cdr3_nt: TGCAGCGTTGCCGTCCAGCGCTCGGTTGAAGCTTTCTTT